In this sample, the clone carrying this T cell receptor beta chain turned up once. The authors' processing: Amplification from reference gene primers served as the basis for estimated nucleated cell counts. Measured with immunoSEQ multiplex PCR; TCRdb has only the in-frame clones, and not every one. The D gene and trimming were derived from the DNA, and the V and J assignments and clone size from that table. The table records under 200,000 clones, 80% to 90% of them present only once. The CDR3 is 15 amino acids. In germline, CDR1 is SGHVS, CDR2 FQNEAQ. V trimming: 4 bases; J trimming: 7 bases; junction bases outside the gene matches: 12. The data were taken from a study of blood T cell repertoires in COVID-19.

The sequence derives from a man aged 60 to 69 with acute or convalescent COVID-19. The chain recombines TRBV7-8 with TRBJ2-7, with TRBD1 identical over 8 bases. The sample comprised peripheral blood. The CDR3 here is CASSSWQGAEGEQYF. The CDR3 nucleotides read TGTGCCAGCAGCTCTTGGCAGGGGGCGGAGGGTGAGCAGTACTTC.